In its sample, the clone carrying this T cell receptor beta chain was seen once. Antigen specificity is unknown. Amplification of TCR beta CDR3 regions used RNA as the template. Using the HTBI primer set, a first-round RT-PCR was run on the TCR CDR3. TCRdb ran MiXCR on the multiplex PCR reads and lists one entry per CDR3 protein. Counted here are around 600,000 distinct CDR3 sequences, about 14% occurring once; the ten biggest clones make up around 12%. The CDR3 runs to 16 residues. The V end lost 3 bases, the J end lost 0 bases, and 11 bases lay between the germline ends. Germline assignment: CDR1 KGHSH and CDR2 LQKENI. The data are from a study of T cells in Graves' hyperthyroidism and ophthalmopathy. Overall study findings and caveats: Ophthalmopathy got predicted by the model a median around six months before its onset.

Ophthalmopathy patients all had a Clinical Activity Score of at least 3, a NOSPECS grade of at least 4 and disease under 3 months old. Exclusion followed for patients with uncontrolled infection, other autoimmune disease, pregnancy or lactation. The source of this sequence is a woman between 50 and 59 years old with Graves' ophthalmopathy. The J gene is TRBJ2-2, the V gene TRBV18, with D hard to call. The sequenced material came from blood. CDR3 loop: CASSPVATANTGELFF. In nucleotides, the CDR3 is TGTGCCAGCTCACCTGTAGCTACCGCGAACACCGGGGAGCTGTTTTTT.